Shown below are 7 T cell receptor beta chains from a single sample sequenced in a study of tumor-infiltrating lymphocytes in primary liver carcinoma (dated by TCRdb to 2016 to 2017). TCRdb records Illumina HiSeq 2500 as the sequencer. A constant-region primer and ProtoScript II reverse transcriptase were used to reverse-transcribe TCRbeta-specific cDNA from approximately 550 ng total RNA. The TCRbeta libraries were prepared through three rounds of nested multiplex PCR following a slightly modified ARM-PCR procedure. The first two PCR rounds used multiplex TRBV1-TRBV30 forward primers with a Cbeta reverse primer, each for approximately 9 cycles. The raw public reads went through TCRdb reprocessing: fastp at Q25, MiXCR clone calling, in-frame beta chains kept. Entries are consolidated by CDR3 protein sequence, retaining the most common genes and DNA. This sample gives roughly 30,000 distinct CDR3 sequences in total; around two thirds of them show up just once. The top ten constitute under 40% of the sample.

Without any cell sorting, total RNA and DNA were co-extracted from about 20-30 mg of bulk tissue using the AllPrep DNA/RNA mini kit. The sample taken for sequencing was liver tumor tissue from sampling region 3. What the cell subset or site label conveys for this sample: tumor region T3, left-lateral pole. These receptors were collected from a woman aged 30 to 39 with primary liver carcinoma and hepatitis B virus infection.

Notes on this clonotype: Mismatch with germline at one junction end may stem from a read error. V gene TRBV14 combines with J gene TRBJ2-1, with D tentatively TRBD2 (6 bases). CDR1 and CDR2 from the germline V gene are SGHDN and FVKESK. This CDR3 region has 15 residues. The CDR3 spells CATSKGTGAYNDQFF. CDR3 sequence (DNA): TGTGCCACCAGCAAGGGAACGGGAGCATACAATGACCAGTTCTTC.

This clonotype has ten or more counts. The J gene is TRBJ1-5, the V gene TRBV2; D remains unclear. This CDR3 has 14 residues. CDR1 is SNHLY, CDR2 FYNNEI, per germline. The V end was cut by 6 bases, the J end by 0 bases, with 9 bases between. The chain's CDR3 is CASSIKYSNQPQHF. The CDR3, as DNA: TGTGCCAGCAGCATTAAGTATAGCAATCAGCCCCAGCATTTT.

Comment on this clonotype: The junction departs from germline at one end; a sequencing error may be responsible. The chain carries TRBV30 and TRBJ2-3; no clear D gene. Germline-derived CDR1 and CDR2 are GTSNPN and SVGIG (reference sequence). The CDR3 extends over 13 amino acids. CDR3 DNA: TGTGCATGGAGTGTCGATTGGGGATATACGCAGTATTTT. Its translation: CAWSVDWGYTQYF.

This clonotype was counted at least ten times. The V and J genes are TRBV11-1 and TRBJ2-4, with a weak D call TRBD2 (5 bases). V lost 0 bases, J lost 8 bases, and 8 bases lay in between. CDR1 is SGHAT and CDR2 is FQDESV in the germline V gene (reference sequence). The CDR3 runs to 13 residues. The CDR3 sequence is CASSLAWGDIQYF. The CDR3 nucleotides are TGTGCCAGCAGCTTAGCCTGGGGAGACATTCAGTACTTC.

This clonotype was seen repeatedly, ten times or more. Mismatch with germline at one junction end may stem from a read error. CDR3 in DNA: TGTGCCAGCAGCTTACTGGGGGGACAAGGGGAGCAGCTCTTC. Translated, it gives CASSLLGGQGEQLF. The chain is built from TRBV11-2 and TRBJ2-1; D possibly matches TRBD1 or TRBD2 (6 bases each). Looked up from germline, CDR1 is SGHAT and CDR2 is FQNNGV. This CDR3 is 14 amino acids long.

As for this clonotype: This sequence may be a read error, since a much larger clone differs from it by one base. The J gene is TRBJ2-6, the V gene TRBV4-1, with D tentatively TRBD1 (5 bases). This CDR3 is built from 17 residues. Germline lookup yields CDR1 MGHRA and CDR2 YSYEKL. The CDR3 here is CASSQEPQGSGANILTF. The DNA of the CDR3 is TGCGCCAGCAGCCAAGAGCCACAAGGCTCTGGGGCCAACATCCTGACTTTC.

With respect to this clonotype: Sequence at one end of the junction differs from germline and may be a read error. J is TRBJ2-1 and V is TRBV11-2, with 12 bases lining up with TRBD2. The CDR3 is 16 amino acids. Germline lookup yields CDR1 SGHAT and CDR2 FQNNGV. The CDR3 loop reads CPSSFRLAGDFNEQFF. CDR3 nucleotide sequence: TGTCCCAGCAGCTTTCGACTAGCGGGAGATTTCAACGAGCAGTTCTTC.